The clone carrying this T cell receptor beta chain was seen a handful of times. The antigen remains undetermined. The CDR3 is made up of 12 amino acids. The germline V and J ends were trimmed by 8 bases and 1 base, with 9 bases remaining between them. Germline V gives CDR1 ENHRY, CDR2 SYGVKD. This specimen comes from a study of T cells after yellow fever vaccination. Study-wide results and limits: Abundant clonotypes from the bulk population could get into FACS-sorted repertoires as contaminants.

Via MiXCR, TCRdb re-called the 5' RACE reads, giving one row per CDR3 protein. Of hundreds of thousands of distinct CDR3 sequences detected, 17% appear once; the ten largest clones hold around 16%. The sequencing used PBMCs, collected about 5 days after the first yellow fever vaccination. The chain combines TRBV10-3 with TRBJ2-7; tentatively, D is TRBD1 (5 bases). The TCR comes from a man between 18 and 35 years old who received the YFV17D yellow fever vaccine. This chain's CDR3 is CAIGPGSYEQYV. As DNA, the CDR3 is TGTGCCATCGGGCCAGGGTCCTACGAGCAGTACGTC.